Listed below are T cell receptor beta chains from one sample, sequenced in a study of tumor-infiltrating lymphocytes in glioblastoma multiforme. Via MiXCR, TCRdb re-called the multiplex PCR reads, giving one row per CDR3 protein. This sample has 15,000 to 20,000 distinct CDR3 sequences, with 65% to 80% found just once. Source material: peripheral blood. The receptors come from a male donor with glioblastoma. The CDR3 runs from the conserved cysteine through the conserved F or W. A D gene is named only where the DNA matches it firmly. The size field is filled for only some rows; it gives once, few, many or a size class.

v_gene	j_gene	d_gene	abundance	CDR3nt	CDR3aa
TRBV11-2	TRBJ2-5	.	.	TGTGCCAGCAGCTTAGGTAGGGGAGATGAGCAGTACTTC	CASSLGRGDEQYF
TRBV11-2	TRBJ1-6	TRBD1	.	TGTGCCAGCAGCTTACATATTCCGACAGGGCGGCCCCTCCACTTT	CASSLHIPTGRPLHF
TRBV7-8	TRBJ2-6	.	many	TGTGCCAGCAGCCCACCAAGGGGGATCTCGGGGGCCAACGTCCTGACTTTC	CASSPPRGISGANVLTF
TRBV11-2	TRBJ2-3	TRBD2	.	TGTGCCAGCAGCGAGAGGACTAGCAGGAGGGCCTTGAGTACGCTGTATTTT	CASSERTSRRALSTLYF
TRBV10-3	TRBJ1-4	.	many	TGTGCCATCAGTGAAGAGGGTGCAACTAATGAAAAACTGTTTTTT	CAISEEGATNEKLFF
TRBV20-1	TRBJ1-5	TRBD1	.	TGCAGTGCTGCCGGGACAGGGGGCAATCAGCCCCAGCATTTT	CSAAGTGGNQPQHF
TRBV20-1	TRBJ2-1	TRBD2	.	TGCAGTGCTAGGATGGGGATAGCGGGGGGCAACAATGAGCAGTTCTTC	CSARMGIAGGNNEQFF
TRBV11-2	TRBJ2-3	.	.	TGTGCCAGCAGCTCACTATGGGCAGATACGCAGTATTTT	CASSSLWADTQYF
TRBV6-1	TRBJ1-1	TRBD1	.	TGTGCCAGCAGGCCGGGACAGGAAGGCTCTGAAGCTTTCTTT	CASRPGQEGSEAFF
TRBV12-3/TRBV12-4	TRBJ2-7	TRBD2	.	TGTGCCAGCAGTTTAGCGGGAGGGGTGGAAGAGCAGTACTTC	CASSLAGGVEEQYF
TRBV7-6	TRBJ2-5	TRBD2	once	TGTGCCAGCAGCTCTAGCGGGAGTGGTGAGACCCAGTACTTC	CASSSSGSGETQYF
TRBV10-3	TRBJ2-1	TRBD2	.	TGTGCCGTCAGTTCTCCACTAGCGGGAGGGCGAAGCGAGCAGTTCTTC	CAVSSPLAGGRSEQFF
TRBV28	TRBJ1-5	.	many	TGTGCCAGCCTAGCGCGACAGCCAAATCAGCCCCAGCATTTT	CASLARQPNQPQHF
TRBV5-1	TRBJ2-7	TRBD2	many	TGCGCCAGCAGCGGGGAACTAGCGGAGGCCTACGAGCAGTACTTC	CASSGELAEAYEQYF
TRBV28	TRBJ1-2	TRBD1	.	TGTGCCAGCAGCCAACAGGGGGCTAACTATGGCTACACCTTC	CASSQQGANYGYTF
TRBV11-1	TRBJ2-4	.	.	TGTGCCAGCATTCATATCGGGGGAGGTGACATTCAGTACTTC	CASIHIGGGDIQYF
TRBV28	TRBJ2-1	TRBD2	.	TGTGCCAGCAGTTCAGTAGCGGGAGTAGGCCTCGCTGAGCAGTTCTTC	CASSSVAGVGLAEQFF
TRBV11-2	TRBJ2-1	TRBD2	large	TGTGCCAGCAGCCTTGGGGGGGGGTCCAATGAGCAGTTCTTC	CASSLGGGSNEQFF
TRBV11-1	TRBJ2-7	.	.	TGTGCCAGTAGATTAGCGGATCACGAGCAGTACTTC	CASRLADHEQYF
TRBV29-1	TRBJ1-4	.	.	TGCAACGTTGATGGGGGCTGGAAAAAACTGTTTTTT	CNVDGGWKKLFF
TRBV11-2	TRBJ1-4	.	.	TGTGCCAGCAGCCCAGCGACGGGACGGAATGAAAAACTGTTTTTT	CASSPATGRNEKLFF
TRBV6-1	TRBJ2-2	.	.	TGTGCCAGCAGCCGGACAGCGAACACCGGGGAGCTGTTTTTT	CASSRTANTGELFF
TRBV12-3/TRBV12-4	TRBJ1-1	.	many	TGTGCCAGCAGTTTAGCTTGGCCGAACACTGAAGCTTTCTTT	CASSLAWPNTEAFF
TRBV5-1	TRBJ2-7	.	many	TGCGCCAGCAGCCCGCCCGGGACCCCCTACGAGCAGTACTTC	CASSPPGTPYEQYF
TRBV11-3	TRBJ2-1	.	.	TGTGCCAGCAGCCTCCTAGCTGGAGTAGGAAATGAGCAGTTCTTC	CASSLLAGVGNEQFF